Each of the 20 T cell receptor beta chains below was sequenced from the same sample in a study of blood T cell repertoires in COVID-19. The method was immunoSEQ multiplex PCR; TCRdb's version includes in-frame clones alone and lacks a portion of them. The sample lists 50,000 to 65,000 clones, 75% to 85% seen once, with approximately 5.4% in the top ten. The specimen sequenced was peripheral blood. These receptor sequences come from a woman aged 60-70 years with acute or convalescent COVID-19.

The V gene is TRBV5-1, the J gene TRBJ2-3, with 7 bases identical to TRBD2. With V trimmed by 5 bases and J by 3 bases, 3 bases remained unmatched. The CDR3 has 13 residues. Germline-derived CDR1 and CDR2 are SGHRS and YFSETQ. The CDR3 reads CASRGLTTDTQYF. CDR3 DNA sequence: TGCGCCAGCAGGGGACTAACTACAGATACGCAGTATTTT.

The chain joins TRBV18 to TRBJ2-1; D uncertain. The CDR3 has 12 amino acids. Trimming cost V 3 bases and J 5 bases, with 5 bases left between them. CDR1 is KGHSH, CDR2 LQKENI, per germline. CDR3 coding DNA: TGTGCCAGCTCACCGGCCGACAATGAGCAGTTCTTC. Amino acid sequence: CASSPADNEQFF.

The chain employs TRBV19 and TRBJ1-2; D is unresolved. The V gene lost 6 bases and the J gene lost 2 bases, with 16 bases spanning the gap. Per germline, CDR1 LNHDA and CDR2 SQIVND (reference sequence). The CDR3 has 15 residues. The CDR3 reads CASRNVWGGNYGYTF. Here the CDR3 DNA reads TGTGCCAGTAGAAATGTATGGGGAGGCAACTATGGCTACACCTTC.

V gene TRBV5-1 combines with J gene TRBJ2-1, with 8 positions matching TRBD1. The CDR3 spans 14 residues. J lost 3 bases, V lost 5 bases, and 4 bases had no gene match. The V gene's germline CDR1 is SGHRS and CDR2 YFSETQ. The CDR3 DNA reads TGCGCCAGCAGGGCAGGGGGCATCTACAATGAGCAGTTCTTC. This gives the protein CASRAGGIYNEQFF.

The V and J genes are TRBV2 and TRBJ1-3; D may be TRBD1 (5 bases). This CDR3 has 15 amino acids. The V gene's germline CDR1 is SNHLY and CDR2 FYNNEI. V shed 7 bases and J shed 1 base, with 14 bases lying between them. The CDR3 DNA reads as TGTGCCAGCAAGGGTGGGGCGCGATCTGGAAACACCATATATTTT. It yields the protein CASKGGARSGNTIYF.

Note on this clone: This CDR3 is also generated by other DNA sequences in the sample. The chain carries TRBV19 and TRBJ2-5; D may be TRBD2 (6 bases). The germline gives CDR1 LNHDA, CDR2 SQIVND (reference sequence). V was shortened by 3 bases and J by 7 bases, with 15 bases between the two germline ends. The CDR3 length is 14 residues. This chain's CDR3 is CASSISGGLRTQYF. The CDR3 region has the DNA TGTGCCAGTAGTATTAGCGGAGGCCTGAGGACCCAGTACTTC.

The rearrangement uses TRBV19 and TRBJ2-7; TRBD2 agrees at 7 bases. Per the germline V gene, CDR1 is LNHDA and CDR2 is SQIVND (reference sequence). Trimming took 5 bases from V and 0 from J; bases not matched to a gene: 7. The CDR3 totals 15 residues. As DNA, the CDR3 is TGTGCCAGTAGTCTTGTATCGGGGGGCTCCTACGAGCAGTACTTC. Translated, it gives CASSLVSGGSYEQYF.

This clone was seen once. V gene TRBV18 combines with J gene TRBJ1-1; possibly TRBD1 for D (5 bases). The ends were cut back, 8 bases at V and 2 bases at J, with 15 bases in the middle. Germline V lookup: CDR1 KGHSH, CDR2 LQKENI. The CDR3 is made up of 14 amino acids. The CDR3 coding sequence is TGTGCCAGCGCTACGCGGGGGTTAAACACTGAAGCTTTCTTT. It specifies CASATRGLNTEAFF.

CDR3 sequence reads: CASSSSGVQETQYF. CDR3 coding DNA: TGTGCCAGCAGCTCGTCGGGGGTCCAAGAGACCCAGTACTTC. This chain joins TRBV7-3 and TRBJ2-5, with a weak D call TRBD2 (6 bases). Trimming took 4 bases from V and 1 from J, leaving 10 bases between them. CDR1 and CDR2 from the germline V gene are SGHTA and FQGTGA. The CDR3 has 14 residues.

The gene calls are TRBV4-2 and TRBJ2-1, with 7 positions matching TRBD2. The V segment lost 4 bases and the J segment 5 bases; nucleotides outside the gene matches: 2. CDR3 size: 13 residues. The germline V gene has CDR1 LGHNA and CDR2 YNFKEQ. Here the CDR3 reads CASSRTSDNEQFF. For the CDR3, the DNA is TGTGCCAGCAGCCGAACTAGCGACAATGAGCAGTTCTTC.

The chain combines TRBV27 with TRBJ1-3; weak D call: TRBD1 (5 bases). This CDR3 comprises 17 residues. The V gene lost 2 bases and the J gene lost 0 bases, with 14 bases spanning the gap. Germline V gene data show CDR1 as MNHEY and CDR2 as SMNVEV (reference sequence). The CDR3 is CASSLSLDTYSGNTIYF. DNA of the CDR3: TGTGCCAGCAGTTTAAGTCTGGACACCTACTCTGGAAACACCATATATTTT.

The chain combines TRBV19 with TRBJ1-5; TRBD1 might be the D (6 bases). The CDR3 contains 14 residues. CDR1 and CDR2 (germline): LNHDA, SQIVND (reference sequence). The ends were cut back, 7 bases at V and 6 bases at J, with 16 bases in the middle. As DNA, the CDR3 is TGTGCCAGTACCGAGGGGGGGCCCGGTCAGCCCCAGCATTTT. Encoded protein: CASTEGGPGQPQHF.

This clone was counted once. The chain combines TRBV6-5 with TRBJ2-1, with a tentative D call TRBD2 (7 bases). Deletions cut 2 bases from V and 6 bases from J, with 14 bases between. CDR1 MNHEY and CDR2 SVGAGI come from the germline V gene. The CDR3 length is 15 residues. The CDR3: CASSYVGGGSNEQFF. CDR3 DNA: TGTGCCAGCAGTTACGTAGGGGGGGGAAGCAATGAGCAGTTCTTC.

This chain joins TRBV7-8 and TRBJ2-4; D possibly corresponds to TRBD1 (6 bases). CDR1 and CDR2 (germline): SGHVS, FQNEAQ. CDR3 length: 14 amino acids. V lost 1 base to trimming and J lost 3 bases, with 7 bases between them. The CDR3 reads CASSLDRDKNIQYF. The CDR3 DNA follows: TGTGCCAGCAGCTTAGACAGGGACAAAAACATTCAGTACTTC.

This chain connects TRBV30 to TRBJ1-1; TRBD1 matches 9 bases. The CDR3 has 14 amino acids. Per germline, CDR1 GTSNPN and CDR2 SVGIG (reference sequence). J was trimmed by 4 bases and V by 3 bases; bases with no gene match: 6. Here the CDR3 reads CAWSQQGAATEAFF. The DNA for the CDR3 is TGTGCCTGGAGCCAACAGGGGGCGGCCACTGAAGCTTTCTTT.

The V and J genes are TRBV18 and TRBJ1-2, with 12 bases aligning to TRBD1. The V segment lost 4 bases and the J segment 4 bases; nucleotides outside the gene matches: 16. The length of the CDR3 is 19 residues. The germline V gene encodes CDR1 KGHSH and CDR2 LQKENI. The CDR3 protein is CASSLQSQGQGAEGYGYTF. In nucleotides, the CDR3 is TGTGCCAGCTCACTACAATCCCAGGGACAGGGGGCCGAGGGCTATGGCTACACCTTC.

Only a few counts were recorded for this clone. V usage is TRBV7-2 and J usage is TRBJ1-2; TRBD1 matches at 9 bases. V lost 4 bases, J lost 2 bases, and 5 bases stayed unmatched. There are 15 residues in the CDR3. Germline CDR1 SGHTA, CDR2 FQGNSA. The CDR3 is CASSYTDRGNYGYTF. CDR3 sequence (DNA): TGTGCCAGCAGCTATACTGACAGGGGGAACTATGGCTACACCTTC. Full variable domain (remainder filled in from reference TRBV7-2 and TRBJ1-2): GAGVSQSPSNKVTEKGKDVELRCDPISGHTALYWYRQSLGQGLEFLIYFQGNSAPDKSGLPSDRFSAERTGGSVSTLTIQRTQQEDSAVYLCASSYTDRGNYGYTFGSGTRLTVV.

The rearrangement joins TRBV5-6 to TRBJ1-5; a weak D match, TRBD1 (6 bases). V lost 4 bases and J 5 bases, leaving 16 bases between the germline ends. Germline V gene lookup returns CDR1 SGHDT and CDR2 YYEEEE. The CDR3 is 15 residues long. The CDR3 DNA sequence: TGTGCCAGCAGCCTGGGACACCTTGCGTATCAGCCCCAGCATTTT. Encoded protein: CASSLGHLAYQPQHF.

CDR3 nucleotide sequence: TGTGCCAGCCGTTCCGGGACTAGCGGGAGCTACAATGAGCAGTTCTTC. Its translation is CASRSGTSGSYNEQFF. The chain uses TRBV6-5 and TRBJ2-1; 14 bases are shared with TRBD2. CDR1 is MNHEY and CDR2 is SVGAGI in the germline V gene. V lost 8 bases and J lost 3; bases outside the gene matches: 6. The CDR3 has 16 residues.

V and J are TRBV7-2 and TRBJ2-5; D uncertain. Trimming removed 2 bases at V and 5 bases at J, with 6 bases between. There are 12 residues in the CDR3. Germline loops: CDR1 SGHTA, CDR2 FQGNSA. The CDR3 DNA is TGTGCCAGCAGCTTATATCAGGAGACCCAGTACTTC. Translated, it gives CASSLYQETQYF.